These T cell receptor beta chains were read from a single sample in a study of shared clonotypes between healthy human individuals. Measured with immunoSEQ multiplex PCR; TCRdb has only the in-frame clones, and not every one. This table has some 790,000 clones, 55% to 80% appearing once. Sequenced input: memory CD4+ T cells sorted from blood. These receptors were obtained from a woman aged 25 to 39 in good health. Each CDR3 is given with its conserved first and last residue.

v_gene: TRBV18
j_gene: TRBJ1-5
CDR3aa: CASSPELNQPQHF

v_gene: TRBV27
j_gene: TRBJ2-7
CDR3aa: CASSLGGRGLDLAEIEQYF

v_gene: TRBV28
j_gene: TRBJ2-7
CDR3aa: CASSGGSSIDEQYF

v_gene: TRBV20-1
j_gene: TRBJ2-1
CDR3aa: CSAGSRIEQFF

v_gene: TRBV19
j_gene: TRBJ2-1
CDR3aa: CASSIYGTSGTRNEQFF

v_gene: TRBV19
j_gene: TRBJ1-1
CDR3aa: CATRGGVAFF

v_gene: TRBV4-1
j_gene: TRBJ2-7
CDR3aa: CASSQTHSGSYEQYF

v_gene: TRBV6-4
j_gene: TRBJ2-1
CDR3aa: CASRSTSGRNEQFF

v_gene: TRBV9
j_gene: TRBJ2-7
CDR3aa: CASSVGDTNYEQYF

v_gene: TRBV28
j_gene: TRBJ1-5
CDR3aa: CASSLGGTGGPYSNQPQHF

v_gene: TRBV25-1
j_gene: -
CDR3aa: CASSALSTGVSYEQYF

v_gene: TRBV7-8
j_gene: TRBJ2-1
CDR3aa: CASSLNGARQVYNEQFF

v_gene: TRBV9
j_gene: TRBJ2-2
CDR3aa: CASSVAAGQGGNTGELFF

v_gene: TRBV15
j_gene: TRBJ2-5
CDR3aa: CATSRELSSGVFYQETQYF

v_gene: TRBV28
j_gene: TRBJ1-1
CDR3aa: CASSLILQTGGLLNTEAFF

v_gene: TRBV5-1
j_gene: TRBJ1-2
CDR3aa: CASSLVSGVMPNYGYTF

v_gene: TRBV4-2
j_gene: TRBJ2-7
CDR3aa: CASSQEAVGGKSSGYEQYF

v_gene: TRBV7-2
j_gene: TRBJ2-1
CDR3aa: CASSLRTSGSGEQFF

v_gene: TRBV4-1
j_gene: TRBJ2-3
CDR3aa: CASSQDVGLAGGLDTQYF

v_gene: TRBV5-1
j_gene: TRBJ2-7
CDR3aa: CASSDSGEQYF

v_gene: TRBV29-1
j_gene: TRBJ2-2
CDR3aa: CSAGTSNTGELFF

v_gene: TRBV25-1
j_gene: TRBJ2-7
CDR3aa: CASSEASPYEQYF

v_gene: TRBV28
j_gene: TRBJ1-3
CDR3aa: CASSSPIGPFSGNTIYF

v_gene: TRBV30
j_gene: TRBJ1-5
CDR3aa: CAWSTGNGQPQHF

v_gene: TRBV15
j_gene: TRBJ1-5
CDR3aa: CATSRVGEPQHF

v_gene: TRBV7-9
j_gene: TRBJ2-6
CDR3aa: CASSRRTGENSGANVLTF

v_gene: TRBV11-2
j_gene: TRBJ1-2
CDR3aa: CASSLVGNYGYTF

v_gene: TRBV5-4
j_gene: TRBJ2-3
CDR3aa: CASSGVGHRGTDTQYF

v_gene: TRBV9
j_gene: TRBJ1-2
CDR3aa: CASSAGGTGGAGGGYTF

v_gene: TRBV11-3
j_gene: TRBJ2-1
CDR3aa: CASSFRQYNEQFF

v_gene: TRBV13
j_gene: TRBJ2-5
CDR3aa: CASSSRLAGPQYF

v_gene: TRBV6-6
j_gene: TRBJ2-7
CDR3aa: CASSYSKDYEQYF

v_gene: TRBV7-2
j_gene: TRBJ2-1
CDR3aa: CASSSTSGNYNEQFF

v_gene: TRBV28
j_gene: TRBJ2-7
CDR3aa: CASRLDRAKYEQYF

v_gene: TRBV28
j_gene: TRBJ2-1
CDR3aa: CASSWGSFNEQFF

v_gene: TRBV5-1
j_gene: TRBJ1-2
CDR3aa: CASSRTGSGYTF

v_gene: TRBV25-1
j_gene: TRBJ2-3
CDR3aa: CASSSLLGGKVGTDTQYF

v_gene: TRBV6-6
j_gene: TRBJ1-3
CDR3aa: CASKPSGTGNTIYF

v_gene: TRBV15
j_gene: TRBJ1-2
CDR3aa: CATSRAQLWAGGYTF

v_gene: TRBV28
j_gene: TRBJ1-4
CDR3aa: CASQGTDEKLFF

v_gene: TRBV7-8
j_gene: TRBJ2-2
CDR3aa: CASSSRVGTGVTGELFF

v_gene: TRBV5-6
j_gene: TRBJ2-7
CDR3aa: CASSLGSRGRGHEQYF

v_gene: TRBV7-9
j_gene: TRBJ2-7
CDR3aa: CASSLNGEQYF

v_gene: TRBV19
j_gene: TRBJ2-1
CDR3aa: CASSISSAGGYNEQFF

v_gene: TRBV15
j_gene: TRBJ2-1
CDR3aa: CATSRGLAENEQFF

v_gene: TRBV4-1
j_gene: TRBJ2-4
CDR3aa: CASSQGRQGPAKNIQYF

v_gene: TRBV6-6
j_gene: TRBJ2-7
CDR3aa: CASSYSYSDNYEQYF

v_gene: TRBV4-1
j_gene: TRBJ1-2
CDR3aa: CASSQESRGDYGYTF

v_gene: TRBV5-1
j_gene: TRBJ1-3
CDR3aa: CASSLFEGGNTIYF

v_gene: TRBV5-4
j_gene: TRBJ1-2
CDR3aa: CASSLQGAPGGYTF

v_gene: TRBV5-1
j_gene: TRBJ1-2
CDR3aa: CASGSREEGYGYTF

v_gene: TRBV13
j_gene: TRBJ1-1
CDR3aa: CASSHRQGITEAFF

v_gene: TRBV27
j_gene: TRBJ2-5
CDR3aa: CASSWDRETQYF

v_gene: TRBV28
j_gene: TRBJ2-1
CDR3aa: CASSKSGTGWFYEQFF

v_gene: TRBV28
j_gene: TRBJ1-3
CDR3aa: CASSLWTGGNTIYF

v_gene: TRBV7-9
j_gene: TRBJ1-5
CDR3aa: CASSPDRESRPQHF

v_gene: TRBV6-5
j_gene: TRBJ2-6
CDR3aa: CASRQGGSGANVLTF